These T cell receptor beta chains were read from a single sample in a study of human T cells and chemical hapten exposure. TCRdb re-called the RACE reads through MiXCR, storing one row per CDR3 protein. The repertoire holds around 120,000 distinct CDR3 sequences, with roughly 13% as singletons. Here the sequenced sample was whole blood, taken in connection with sensitization to the hapten diphenylcyclopropenone (DPC). The receptors derive from a man younger than 35 with alopecia areata. Some clones in this sample may be carry-over from other donors' samples. Each CDR3 is given with its conserved first and last residue. D genes are given only for firm matches. Size values are once, few and many counts, or a class for expanded clones, and some rows have none.

CDR3 DNA	CDR3 protein	clone size	V gene	J gene	D gene
TGCGCCAGCAGCCAAGTAGTTCTCGCAGGGCCGAACACTGAAGCTTTCTTT	CASSQVVLAGPNTEAFF	many	TRBV4-1	TRBJ1-1	NA
TGTGCCAGCAGTGAACTAGCGGAGGAGACCCAGTACTTC	CASSELAEETQYF	few	TRBV2	TRBJ2-5	TRBD2
TGTGCCACCAGCAGGTACACAGATACGCAGTATTTT	CATSRYTDTQYF	few	TRBV15	TRBJ2-3	NA
TGTGCCAGCAGTCCCGGACAGGGTTTCTATGGCTACACCTTC	CASSPGQGFYGYTF	NA	TRBV2	TRBJ1-2	TRBD1
TGTGCCAGCAGCGGACTAGCGGGGAGCACAGATACGCAGTATTTT	CASSGLAGSTDTQYF	NA	TRBV2	TRBJ2-3	TRBD2
TGTGCCAGCAGCTTTGGCGGGACAGATACGCAGTATTTT	CASSFGGTDTQYF	NA	TRBV7-3	TRBJ2-3	NA
TGTGCCAGCTCACCATGGGACAGGGTCACGCTGAACACTGAAGCTTTCTTT	CASSPWDRVTLNTEAFF	few	TRBV18	TRBJ1-1	TRBD1
TGCGCCAGCAGCCAATCCGGACAGGGGAAGTTCTTC	CASSQSGQGKFF	few	TRBV4-1	TRBJ2-1	TRBD1
TGTGCCAGCAGTTACTCCCATGGTAGCGGGGTCTCCTACGAGCAGTACTTC	CASSYSHGSGVSYEQYF	NA	TRBV6-6	TRBJ2-7	TRBD2
TGTGCCAGCAGCTTAAGCGTCCGGGGCGACAATGAGCAGTTCTTC	CASSLSVRGDNEQFF	many	TRBV11-3	TRBJ2-1	NA
TGTGCCAGCAGAGGAAGCGGGGGAACCGGGGAGCTGTTTTTT	CASRGSGGTGELFF	few	TRBV7-2	TRBJ2-2	TRBD2
TGTGCCAGCACCTCACCAGTGGGCTCTGGCTACACCTTC	CASTSPVGSGYTF	NA	TRBV28	TRBJ1-2	NA
TGTGCCAGCTTATGGGGCTCCTATAATTCACCCCTCCACTTT	CASLWGSYNSPLHF	NA	TRBV28	TRBJ1-6	NA
TGTGCCAGCAGTTCGGTCTACGAGCAGTACTTC	CASSSVYEQYF	few	TRBV28	TRBJ2-7	NA
TGCGTAACCGGCAGGGTGAGCTCCTACGAGCAGTACTTC	CVTGRVSSYEQYF	few	TRBV6-2/TRBV6-3	TRBJ2-7	NA
TGCAGCGTTGCACAGGGGCTTCGTCAGCCCCAGCATTTT	CSVAQGLRQPQHF	many	TRBV29-1	TRBJ1-5	TRBD1
TGCAGCGTTGAAGATCCGGGGAACACTGAAGCTTTCTTT	CSVEDPGNTEAFF	many	TRBV29-1	TRBJ1-1	NA
TGTGCCAGCAGTTACATCAGTAGGGGGCATACGCAGTATTTT	CASSYISRGHTQYF	few	TRBV6-2/TRBV6-3	TRBJ2-3	TRBD1
TGTGCCAGCAGGTCGTTAGTCGGGGCCGGGCTGAACACTGAAGCTTTCTTT	CASRSLVGAGLNTEAFF	NA	TRBV7-2	TRBJ1-1	NA
TGTGCCAGCAGCCCAGAGCTGAACACTGAAGCTTTCTTT	CASSPELNTEAFF	many	TRBV7-3	TRBJ1-1	NA
TGTGCCAGCAGTTTATCAGGGAAACGGACCGGGGAGCTGTTTTTT	CASSLSGKRTGELFF	few	TRBV28	TRBJ2-2	NA
TGTGCCAGCAGCTCCGGCTTCGGGGATACGCAGTATTTT	CASSSGFGDTQYF	NA	TRBV7-9	TRBJ2-3	NA
TGTGCCAGCAGTCGTAACAGGGTCCATCAAGAGACCCAGTACTTC	CASSRNRVHQETQYF	NA	TRBV6-2/TRBV6-3	TRBJ2-5	NA
TGTGCCAGCAGCCAAGATGGGGCAGCGAACACCGGGGAGCTGTTTTTT	CASSQDGAANTGELFF	few	TRBV4-2	TRBJ2-2	NA
TGTGCCAGCGGTGCCCCTCAAATGGATGAGCAGTTCTTC	CASGAPQMDEQFF	few	TRBV6-1	TRBJ2-1	NA